These T cell receptor beta chains were read from a single sample in a study of blood T cell repertoires in COVID-19. The protocol was immunoSEQ multiplex PCR, while the TCRdb copy is restricted to in-frame clones and leaves out a portion. The data show under 150,000 clones, with 65% to 90% seen just once and over 7.5% held by the top ten. Sample: peripheral blood. The receptors stem from an older woman with active or convalescent COVID-19. Each CDR3 is given with its conserved first and last residue. D genes are given only for firm matches. The listing skips clone size in some rows; elsewhere it reads once, few, many or a size class.

d_call j_call cdr3_length v_call clone_size cdr3_nt cdr3_aa
- TRBJ1-2 15 TRBV2 - TGTGCCAGCAGTGAGGGGGACATGACTAACTATGGCTACACCTTC CASSEGDMTNYGYTF
TRBD1 TRBJ1-3 15 TRBV7-9 - TGTGCCAGCAGCTCGACCGACAGGGAGGGAAACACCATATATTTT CASSSTDREGNTIYF
- TRBJ2-1 14 TRBV9 - TGTGCCAGCAGCGTAGAGGGGAATTACAATGAGCAGTTCTTC CASSVEGNYNEQFF
- TRBJ1-2 15 TRBV7-9 once TGTGCCAGCAGCTTCTGGGGCCGGGAGGACTATGGCTACACCTTC CASSFWGREDYGYTF
TRBD1 TRBJ1-2 13 TRBV7-8 - TGTGCCAGCAGCCCACAGGGGAACTATGGCTACACCTTC CASSPQGNYGYTF
- TRBJ1-2 12 TRBV28 - TGTGCCAGCGGAGGTGCCGGCTATGGCTACACCTTC CASGGAGYGYTF
- TRBJ2-3 16 TRBV7-2 - TGTGCCAGCAGCTCCCCCCCCGGCGCGGTGCCAGATACGCAGTATTTT CASSSPPGAVPDTQYF
- TRBJ2-7 12 TRBV7-8 few TGTGCCAGCAGCCTTATTGAGTACGAGCAGTACTTC CASSLIEYEQYF
TRBD1 TRBJ1-2 15 TRBV7-2 - TGTGCCAGCAGCTTACGGGACAGGAGGGACTATGGCTACACCTTC CASSLRDRRDYGYTF
TRBD1 TRBJ1-4 15 TRBV28 - TGTGCCAGCAGTATCACAGGGGGCCAGGATGAAAAACTGTTTTTT CASSITGGQDEKLFF
TRBD1 TRBJ1-1 13 TRBV2 few TGTGCCAGCAGACCAGGGGGTAACACTGAAGCTTTCTTT CASRPGGNTEAFF
- TRBJ1-1 14 TRBV28 few TGTGCCAGCAGAAAGTCTGGCGGTAACACTGAAGCTTTCTTT CASRKSGGNTEAFF
- TRBJ2-1 16 TRBV28 - TGTGCCAGCAGTTGGACTGGGACATATACCTACAATGAGCAGTTCTTC CASSWTGTYTYNEQFF
- TRBJ2-3 15 TRBV7-8 - TGTGCCAGCAGCTCCCAGGGGAGTAGCACAGATACGCAGTATTTT CASSSQGSSTDTQYF
TRBD2 TRBJ2-7 14 TRBV11-2 - TGTGCCAGCAGCCGGACTAGCGCATCCTACGAGCAGTACTTC CASSRTSASYEQYF
TRBD1 TRBJ2-7 13 TRBV12-3/TRBV12-4 - TGTGCCAGCAGACCGGACAGGGCGGCCGAGCAGTACTTC CASRPDRAAEQYF
- TRBJ2-2 17 TRBV28 - TGTGCCAGCAGTTTACCCTCTTTCTCGGGATGGGTCCGGGAGCTGTTTTTT CASSLPSFSGWVRELFF
- TRBJ1-6 20 TRBV5-1 many TGCGCCAGCAGCTTGGACCCCATCCGCACGGTATTAACGGGGAATTCACCCCTCCACTTT CASSLDPIRTVLTGNSPLHF
TRBD2 TRBJ2-1 16 TRBV9 - TGTGCCAGCAGCGCCCGGACTAGCGGGAGTATCAATGAGCAGTTCTTC CASSARTSGSINEQFF
- TRBJ1-5 15 TRBV3-1/TRBV3-2 - TGTGCCAGCAGCCAAGGGCGGGTAGGAGGGCAGCCCCAGCATTTT CASSQGRVGGQPQHF
TRBD2 TRBJ2-3 15 TRBV9 once TGTGCCAGCAGCGTACGCGGGGGTGGCACAGATACGCAGTATTTT CASSVRGGGTDTQYF
- TRBJ2-1 13 TRBV28 once TGTGCCAGCAGTTGGTCTGCGGACAATGAGCAGTTCTTC CASSWSADNEQFF
- TRBJ2-1 16 TRBV18 - TGTGCCAGCTCACCAGTAAACAGGGTGAGATGGAATGAGCAGTTCTTC CASSPVNRVRWNEQFF